This paragraph covers one T cell receptor (beta chain) sequence. The sample is drawn from a study of blood T cell repertoires in COVID-19. Study in general: There were acute and convalescent COVID-19 samples, and they came from the United States, Italy and Spain. Sources were T cells, B-cell-depleted T cells, or PBMCs; the material itself was cDNA or gDNA.

V was clipped by 3 bases and J by 8 bases; unmatched bases: 18. The germline V gene encodes CDR1 SGHTA and CDR2 FQGNSA. The CDR3 sequence is 18 residues long. In the authors' workflow: Scientists estimated how many nucleated cells there were by amplifying reference gene primers. The protocol was immunoSEQ multiplex PCR, while the TCRdb copy is restricted to in-frame clones and leaves out a portion. D and trimming come from the DNA, and the V and J calls and clone size come from that table. The table shows 35,000 to 45,000 clones, with roughly 84% occurring only once. This TCR was recovered from a human donor in a cohort sampled during active COVID-19. The chain has TRBV7-2 and TRBJ2-1; 8 bases match TRBD2. The sample taken for sequencing was peripheral blood. CDR3 DNA: TGTGCCAGCAGCTTCGGGACTAGGTCTTCCTTCGCGGGCGATGAGCAGTTCTTC. As protein: CASSFGTRSSFAGDEQFF. Filled out from reference TRBV7-2 and TRBJ2-1, the complete variable domain reads GAGVSQSPSNKVTEKGKDVELRCDPISGHTALYWYRQSLGQGLEFLIYFQGNSAPDKSGLPSDRFSAERTGGSVSTLTIQRTQQEDSAVYLCASSFGTRSSFAGDEQFFGPGTRLTVL.